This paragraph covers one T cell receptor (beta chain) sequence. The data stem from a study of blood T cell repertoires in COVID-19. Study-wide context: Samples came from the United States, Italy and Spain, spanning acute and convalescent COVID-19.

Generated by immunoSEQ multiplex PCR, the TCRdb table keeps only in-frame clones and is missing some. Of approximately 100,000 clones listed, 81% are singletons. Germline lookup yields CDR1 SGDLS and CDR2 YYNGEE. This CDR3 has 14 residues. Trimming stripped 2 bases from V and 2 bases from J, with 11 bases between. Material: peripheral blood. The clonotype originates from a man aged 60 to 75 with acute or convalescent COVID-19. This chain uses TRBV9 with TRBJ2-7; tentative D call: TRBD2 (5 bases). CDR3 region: CASSVSGGTYEQYF. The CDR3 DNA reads TGTGCCAGCAGCGTGAGCGGTGGAACCTACGAGCAGTACTTC.